This T cell receptor (beta chain) was sequenced for a study of T cell responses to AZD1222 COVID-19 vaccine (dated by TCRdb to the early 2020s). Describing the broader study: AZD1222 recipients whose second dose came at about 4 weeks and those whose second dose came at about 12 weeks were combined into one group, since spike-specific TCR depth and breadth did not differ between the two schedules. TCR sequencing covered over 230 trial participants: 200 to 220 given two doses of AZD1222 and 26 given two doses of MenACWY control vaccine. Trial participants were enrolled by age into subgroups of 18-55, 56-69 and 70-plus years, and around 150, 28 and 57 TCR-sequenced participants, respectively, were included in these subgroups. Summary of the overall study and its limitations: Conclusions about previously exposed vaccinees are limited, since just six or seven AZD1222 recipients were seropositive for SARS-CoV-2 at baseline. After two AZD1222 doses, spike-specific TCR breadth and depth were significantly higher than at day 0 and than in MenACWY recipients. Nearly half of unique spike-specific TCRs reportedly recognized epitopes outside regions mutated in the B.1.351 and B.1.1.7 variants. The vaccine-associated CD4 TCRs covered the entire spike protein, and the dominant responses fell in regions 160-218 and 743-854. Because no samples from the day 14 peak response were available, repertoires could be characterized only after the peak T cell response. The 56-69-year group was small, and its depth increase did not reach significance, likely because of low power. Participants were mostly white British and included more females than males, and it was suggested by the authors that clonal diversity may have been underestimated.

The CDR3 regions of human TCRbeta chains were analyzed by immunosequencing. In the original analysis: Repertoire TCRs were matched against a reference library of SARS-CoV-2-specific TCRs generated with the MIRA antigen-specificity platform. Breadth was defined as the fraction of unique TCRs that were SARS-CoV-2-associated, and depth was defined as the fraction of total T cells that were SARS-CoV-2-associated. Using the MIRA data, each spike-specific TCR was assigned both to the spike region to which the TCR was reactive and to a CD4 or CD8 class. Log10-transformed breadth and depth values were compared by one-way ANOVA with Sidak's multiple comparisons tests. Imported from immuneACCESS, the table was reduced by TCRdb to in-frame sequences with V and J called. These copies leave out some clones; in studies compared against another copy, an unresolved V gene accounts for under half, and the cause of the remainder is not known. V, J and clone size were drawn from that table, and D and trimming were deduced from the DNA. This sample gives approximately 120,000 clones in total; about nine tenths of them show up just once. Jointly, the top ten make up 6% to 9% of the sample.

The sample's time point label, in plain terms: baseline before first vaccination. Samples from vaccinated people were obtained from the UK trials COV001 and COV002, which included a single-blind randomized controlled phase 2/3 trial of AZD1222 (ChAdOx1 nCoV-19) in healthy adults. Trial participant PBMC samples were collected at day 0 and day 28 after the second dose for TCRbeta chain sequencing. Regarding this clone: The antigen it recognizes is unknown. Per-base quality was not reported, and no clone a single base away is much larger than it.

Looking up the germline V gene yields CDR1 MDHEN and CDR2 SYDVKM. The cysteine opens and the phenylalanine closes a CDR3 of 12 amino acids. The sequence is cut down to CDR3 DNA, 36 bases in frame from base 1. V ends up 5 bases short and J 6 bases short, with an unmatched junction base count of 3. This TCR derives from an adult in good health. The sample in question was peripheral blood, obtained on day 0 of AZD1222 vaccination. The chain links TRBV28 with TRBJ1-2; a stretch of 7 junction bases matches TRBD1. The nucleotides read TGTGCCAGCAGTCGTGACAGGGATGGCTACACCTTC. This translates into CASSRDRDGYTF.